This T cell receptor (beta chain) appears in the sequencing data of a study of cytomegalovirus exposure and HLA in healthy donors. Study-level points and caveats: A classifier reportedly called cytomegalovirus status with high sensitivity and specificity. Owing to their indistinguishability, certain V segments, notably TRBV6-2 and TRBV6-3, were excluded.

The PCR was carried out with 60 Vbeta primers and 13 Jbeta primers. Assay used: immunoSEQ multiplex PCR; TCRdb lists only in-frame clones, some missing. The table includes roughly 120,000 clones, approximately 80% detected once. The ends were cut back, 5 bases at V and 7 bases at J, with 7 bases in the middle. The CDR3 runs 11 residues. Germline V CDR1 and CDR2: SGHRS, YFSETQ. On this clone itself: Its antigen is not known.

The sequenced material came from PBMCs. This sequence joins TRBV5-1 and TRBJ2-1, with D hard to call. This TCR derives from a man younger than 35 in good health and CMV-seronegative. In DNA form, the CDR3 reads TGCGCCAGCAGACTGGAGAATGAGCAGTTCTTC. Protein: CASRLENEQFF. Drawing the rest from reference TRBV5-1 and TRBJ2-1, the complete variable domain is KAGVTQTPRYLIKTRGQQVTLSCSPISGHRSVSWYQQTPGQGLQFLFEYFSETQRNKGNFPGRFSGRQFSNSRSEMNVSTLELGDSALYLCASRLENEQFFGPGTRLTVL.